This T cell receptor beta chain was sequenced in a study of blood T cell repertoires in COVID-19. About the study: T cells, B-cell-depleted T cells, or PBMCs supplied cDNA or gDNA.

Germline CDR1 SQVTM, CDR2 ANQGSEA. The ends lost 7 bases at V and 3 bases at J; junction bases unmatched: 4. CDR3 length: 13 residues. As handled by the study authors: Counts of nucleated cells, estimated from reference gene primer amplification, were obtained. The method was immunoSEQ multiplex PCR; TCRdb's version includes in-frame clones alone and lacks a portion of them. V, J and clone size reflect that table, while D and trimming were determined from the DNA. The sample lists approximately 150,000 clones, roughly 90% occurring once. The TCR was taken from a man aged 65-85 years with active COVID-19. The chain is built from TRBV29-1 and TRBJ1-1; 11 nucleotides line up with TRBD1. The source material was peripheral blood. The CDR3 nucleotides are TGCAGCGCTCAGGGACAGGGGGACACTGAAGCTTTCTTT. Translating gives CSAQGQGDTEAFF.